The 24 T cell receptor beta chains presented below share a single source sample, sequenced in a study of Graves' ophthalmopathy and Graves' hyperthyroidism. Scientists amplified the TCR beta CDR3 regions from RNA transcripts. HTBI primers primed a first-round RT-PCR, and a second-round multiplex PCR followed. MiXCR, applied by TCRdb to the multiplex PCR reads, yields one record per CDR3 protein. This sample has roughly 610,000 distinct CDR3 sequences; 22% occur once, and the top ten carry roughly 6.9%. The sample was peripheral blood. The receptors derive from a woman aged 18-30 years with stable Graves' hyperthyroidism. Some clones in this sample may be carry-over from other donors' samples.

This clonotype has ten or more counts. V and J are TRBV5-8 and TRBJ1-2; maybe TRBD1 (5 bases). From germline, CDR1 is SGHTS and CDR2 YDEGEE. The CDR3 runs to 15 residues. Trimming shortened V by 4 bases and J by 2 bases, and 15 bases separated the two germline ends. The CDR3 sequence is CASSPRGAGNYGYTF. CDR3 DNA: TGTGCCAGCAGCCCAAGAGGGGCAGGGAACTATGGCTACACCTTC.

This clonotype was recorded a few times. The chain employs TRBV3-1 and TRBJ2-7; D not certain. CDR3 length: 12 residues. CDR1 LGHDT and CDR2 YNNKEL come from the germline V gene (reference sequence). V shed 2 bases and J shed 12 bases, with 14 bases lying between them. CDR3 loop: CASSQLGGKLYF. The DNA of the CDR3 is TGTGCCAGCAGCCAATTGGGCGGCAAGCTGTACTTC.

For this clonotype: A much larger clone lies one base from this, so it may be a read error. V usage is TRBV12-3 or TRBV12-4 and J usage is TRBJ1-5; D unresolved. The CDR3 consists of 14 residues. V was trimmed by 8 bases and J by 9 bases, leaving 20 bases between them. The CDR3 nucleotides are TGTGCCAGCTGTCAGTCCGGGAACAGTCGGCCCCAGCATTTT. It yields the protein CASCQSGNSRPQHF.

The chain employs TRBV2 and TRBJ2-7; TRBD2 agrees at 7 bases. This CDR3 is 14 amino acids long. CDR1 is SNHLY, CDR2 FYNNEI, per germline. J lost 4 bases, V lost 4 bases, and 7 bases had no gene match. CDR3 coding DNA: TGTGCCAGCAGTGTGGTGGCTAGCGGATACGAGCAGTACTTC. The encoded protein is CASSVVASGYEQYF.

This clonotype was seen ten or more times. The genes are TRBV30 and TRBJ1-3; D is uncertain. Germline lookup yields CDR1 GTSNPN and CDR2 SVGIG (reference sequence). Trimming took off 2 bases at V and 1 base at J, with 3 bases between the two ends. The CDR3 is 12 residues long. Here the CDR3 reads CAWSNSGNTIYF. CDR3 bases: TGTGCCTGGAGTAATTCTGGAAACACCATATATTTT.

The rearrangement uses TRBV30 and TRBJ2-2; 9 bases line up with TRBD1. The germline CDR1 and CDR2 sequences are GTSNPN and SVGIG (reference sequence). This CDR3 is 14 amino acids long. V gave up 5 bases and J gave up 4 bases; unmatched junction bases: 5. The CDR3 is CAWAQGAVTGELFF. The CDR3 nucleotides read TGTGCCTGGGCACAGGGGGCGGTCACCGGGGAGCTGTTTTTT.

This clonotype has at least ten counts. In nucleotides, the CDR3 is TGTGCCAGCAGAACCGGGACAGCTTACGAGCAGTACTTC. This sequence encodes CASRTGTAYEQYF. This sequence joins TRBV11-1 and TRBJ2-7; 7 nucleotides agree with TRBD1. There are 13 residues in the CDR3. Trimming removed 6 bases from V and 4 bases from J; junction bases left unmatched: 6. Germline V gene lookup returns CDR1 SGHAT and CDR2 FQDESV (reference sequence).

Only a few counts were recorded for this clonotype. This chain connects TRBV4-3 to TRBJ1-2, with a weak D call TRBD1 (5 bases). V was clipped by 0 bases and J by 8 bases, with 16 bases between them. Germline V gene lookup returns CDR1 LGHNA and CDR2 YSLEER. The CDR3 sequence is 15 residues long. As DNA, the CDR3 is TGCGCCAGCAGCCAAGAGTCGGGGGAAGATCACGGCTACACCTTC. It codes for CASSQESGEDHGYTF.

This clonotype was counted a few times. The chain employs TRBV25-1 and TRBJ2-5; no definite D call. The V and J ends lost 3 bases and 10 bases respectively, with 9 bases between them. This CDR3 spans 11 amino acids. Germline V gene sequence: CDR1 MGHDK, CDR2 SYGVNS. This chain's CDR3 is CASSDSKGQYF. DNA of the CDR3: TGTGCCAGCAGTGATTCAAAGGGCCAGTACTTC.

This clonotype was counted ten times or more. This sequence joins TRBV20-1 and TRBJ2-5; D might be TRBD2 (6 bases). CDR3 size: 13 residues. V dropped 3 bases and J dropped 4 bases, with 12 bases sitting between them. CDR1 and CDR2 from the germline V gene are DFQATT and SNEGSKA (reference sequence). CDR3 nucleotide sequence: TGCAGTGCTAGCGGGCAGGGAGGAGAGACCCAGTACTTC. Translation gives CSASGQGGETQYF.

The genes are TRBV20-1 and TRBJ2-7, with unresolved D. The germline V gene encodes CDR1 DFQATT and CDR2 SNEGSKA (reference sequence). This CDR3 is built from 14 residues. V gave up 3 bases and J gave up 2 bases, with 14 bases separating them. This CDR3 is CSASTAPTAYEQYF. The CDR3 DNA follows: TGCAGTGCTAGTACGGCCCCCACCGCCTACGAGCAGTACTTC.

In its sample, this clonotype was seen many times. V gene TRBV29-1 combines with J gene TRBJ1-1; TRBD1 might be the D (5 bases). Germline lookup yields CDR1 SQVTM and CDR2 ANQGSEA. Trimming took 6 bases from V and 0 from J, leaving 14 bases between them. The CDR3 spans 14 residues. The CDR3 bases are TGCAGCGTCCTCCCCGGGACGGTGAACACTGAAGCTTTCTTT. Amino acids: CSVLPGTVNTEAFF.

V and J are TRBV10-3 and TRBJ1-2; D remains unclear. V was pared by 0 bases and J by 6 bases, with 11 bases between. This CDR3 is 14 amino acids long. Germline V gene sequence: CDR1 ENHRY, CDR2 SYGVKD. The CDR3 DNA is TGTGCCATCAGTGAGTCTAGGACGGAAGATGGCTACACCTTC. This sequence encodes CAISESRTEDGYTF.

The table lists this clonotype with many counts. The V and J genes are TRBV6-1 and TRBJ1-3; no clear D. V shed 6 bases and J shed 3 bases, with 12 bases lying between them. The CDR3 contains 14 residues. Germline assignment: CDR1 MNHNS and CDR2 SASEGT. The CDR3 loop is CASRHRASGNTIYF. The CDR3 nucleotides are TGTGCCAGCAGGCACCGGGCAAGTGGAAACACCATATATTTT.

This clonotype was seen a handful of times. V usage is TRBV28 and J usage is TRBJ2-7, with 11 bases identical to TRBD1. Trimming took 6 bases from V and 2 from J; bases not matched to a gene: 9. The CDR3 contains 16 residues. The germline gives CDR1 MDHEN, CDR2 SYDVKM. The CDR3 sequence: CASSPGGGQGAYEQYF. The CDR3 DNA follows: TGTGCCAGCAGCCCCGGGGGGGGACAGGGGGCCTACGAGCAGTACTTC.

This clonotype was detected many times. The chain carries TRBV6-5 and TRBJ1-2, with D possibly being TRBD1 (5 bases). Germline-derived CDR1 and CDR2 are MNHEY and SVGAGI. CDR3 length equals 15 residues. V was pared by 5 bases and J by 7 bases, with 20 bases between. CDR3 sequence reads: CASSLRTGGLSGYTF. DNA for the CDR3: TGTGCCAGCAGTCTACGGACCGGGGGGTTAAGTGGCTACACCTTC.

This clonotype was detected many times. V gene TRBV2 combines with J gene TRBJ1-2; D is possibly TRBD1 (5 bases). V dropped 4 bases and J dropped 7 bases, with 13 bases sitting between them. This CDR3 comprises 13 residues. Germline-derived CDR1 and CDR2 are SNHLY and FYNNEI. Here the CDR3 DNA reads TGTGCCAGCAGTGGACTACGAGGGGTTGGCTACACCTTC. Its protein product is CASSGLRGVGYTF.

Comment on this clonotype: A read error may be the cause here, since a much bigger clone is one base away. The V call is TRBV12-3 or TRBV12-4, the J call TRBJ1-2, with 8 bases matching TRBD1. V shed 8 bases, J shed 8 bases, and the junction held 13 bases outside the gene matches. The CDR3 has 14 amino acids. CDR3 sequence reads: CASCYQGASEGYTF. The DNA for the CDR3 is TGTGCCAGCTGTTACCAGGGGGCGTCGGAGGGCTACACCTTC.

This clonotype has a count of ten or more. This chain connects TRBV27 to TRBJ1-2; tentatively, D is TRBD1 (5 bases). The CDR3 spans 14 residues. From germline, CDR1 is MNHEY and CDR2 SMNVEV (reference sequence). V was clipped by 3 bases and J by 5 bases, with 13 bases between them. CDR3 DNA sequence: TGTGCCAGCAGTTTTTCTAACAGGTTATATGGCTACACCTTC. Its protein is CASSFSNRLYGYTF.

This clonotype was counted a single time. At one end the junction does not follow the germline gene, possibly because of a read error. This chain joins TRBV6-1 and TRBJ2-5; possibly TRBD2 for D (6 bases). The CDR3 spans 13 residues. Germline V gene lookup returns CDR1 MNHNS and CDR2 SASEGT. CDR3 coding DNA: TGTGCCAGCTCGCGGGACCTGAAAGATACCCAGTACTTC. This gives the protein CASSRDLKDTQYF.

This clonotype was seen repeatedly, ten times or more. The chain has TRBV6-1 and TRBJ1-1; D remains unclear. Trimming took off 10 bases at V and 5 bases at J, with 14 bases between the two ends. Germline-derived CDR1 and CDR2 are MNHNS and SASEGT. The CDR3 length is 12 residues. CDR3: CAIKSRSTEAFF. The CDR3 bases are TGTGCCATAAAAAGTAGGTCGACTGAAGCTTTCTTT.

This clonotype appeared many times. V is TRBV12-3 or TRBV12-4 and J is TRBJ1-2; a weak D match, TRBD1 (5 bases). The CDR3 has 14 amino acids. V was cut by 7 bases and J by 8 bases, with 20 bases left in between. This chain's CDR3 is CASNPGGYPEGYTF. Here the CDR3 DNA reads TGTGCCAGCAACCCTGGGGGGTACCCTGAAGGCTACACCTTC.

This clonotype was detected ten times or more. The J gene is TRBJ2-2, the V gene TRBV10-2; the match to TRBD1 covers 7 bases. This CDR3 has 14 amino acids. The V and J ends lost 7 bases and 3 bases, in that order; junction bases with no gene match: 5. Germline V gene lookup returns CDR1 WSHSY and CDR2 SAAADI. CDR3 in amino acids: CASTTGADTGELFF. For the CDR3, the DNA is TGCGCCAGCACCACAGGGGCAGACACCGGGGAGCTGTTTTTT.

This clonotype was seen many times. The chain recombines TRBV6-2 or TRBV6-3 with TRBJ1-1, with D tentatively TRBD1 (6 bases). The CDR3 sequence is 14 residues long. The germline CDR1 and CDR2 sequences are MNHEY and SVGEGT. Trimming took 8 bases from V and 3 from J, leaving 16 bases between them. The CDR3 coding sequence is TGTGCCAGCGGGTTGAGAGGGGGACACACTGAAGCTTTCTTT. It translates to CASGLRGGHTEAFF.